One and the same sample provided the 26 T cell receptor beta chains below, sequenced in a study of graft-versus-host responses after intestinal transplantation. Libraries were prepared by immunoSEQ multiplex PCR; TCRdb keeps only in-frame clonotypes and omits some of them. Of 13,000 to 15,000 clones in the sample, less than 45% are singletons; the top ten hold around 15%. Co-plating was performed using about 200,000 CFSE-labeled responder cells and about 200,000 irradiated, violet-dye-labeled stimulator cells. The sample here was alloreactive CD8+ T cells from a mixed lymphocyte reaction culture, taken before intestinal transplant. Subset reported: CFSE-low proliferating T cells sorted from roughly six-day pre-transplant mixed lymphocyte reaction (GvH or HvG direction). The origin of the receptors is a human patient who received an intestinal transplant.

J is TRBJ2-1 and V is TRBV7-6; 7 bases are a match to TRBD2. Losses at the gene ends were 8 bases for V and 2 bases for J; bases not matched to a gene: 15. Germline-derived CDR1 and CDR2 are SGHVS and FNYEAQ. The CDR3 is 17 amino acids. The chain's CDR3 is CASGPQPGLSPYNEQFF. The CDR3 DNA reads TGTGCCAGCGGCCCCCAACCGGGACTAAGCCCCTACAATGAGCAGTTCTTC.

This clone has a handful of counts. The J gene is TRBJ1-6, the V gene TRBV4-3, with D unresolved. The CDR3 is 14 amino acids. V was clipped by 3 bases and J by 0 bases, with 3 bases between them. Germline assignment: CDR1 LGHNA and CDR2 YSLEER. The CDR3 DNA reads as TGCGCCAGCAGCCACAGCTCCTATAATTCACCCCTCCACTTT. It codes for CASSHSSYNSPLHF.

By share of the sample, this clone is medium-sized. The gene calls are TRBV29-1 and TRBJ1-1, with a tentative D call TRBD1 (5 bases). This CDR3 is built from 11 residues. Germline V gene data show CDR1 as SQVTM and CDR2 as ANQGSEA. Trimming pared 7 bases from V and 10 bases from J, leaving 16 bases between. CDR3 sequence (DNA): TGCAGCGGAAGAGTCGACAGTCTAGCTTTCTTT. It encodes CSGRVDSLAFF.

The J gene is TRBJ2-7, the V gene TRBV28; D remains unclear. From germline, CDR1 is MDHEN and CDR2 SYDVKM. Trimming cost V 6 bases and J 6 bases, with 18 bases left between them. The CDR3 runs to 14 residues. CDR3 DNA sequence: TGTGCCAGCAGGTCGGCTCGCGGATGGCGCGAGCAGTACTTC. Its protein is CASRSARGWREQYF.

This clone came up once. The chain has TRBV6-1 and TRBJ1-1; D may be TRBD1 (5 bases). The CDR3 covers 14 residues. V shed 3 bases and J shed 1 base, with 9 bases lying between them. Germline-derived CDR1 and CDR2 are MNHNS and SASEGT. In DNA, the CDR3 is TGTGCCAGCAGTGATTGGGGGGGGAACACTGAAGCTTTCTTT. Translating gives CASSDWGGNTEAFF.

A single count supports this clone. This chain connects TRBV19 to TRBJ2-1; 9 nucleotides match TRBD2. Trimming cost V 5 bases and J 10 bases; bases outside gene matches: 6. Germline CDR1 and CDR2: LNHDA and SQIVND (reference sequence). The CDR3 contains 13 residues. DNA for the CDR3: TGTGCCAGTAGTGGAGCGGGGGGCAGGGAGCAGTTCTTC. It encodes CASSGAGGREQFF.

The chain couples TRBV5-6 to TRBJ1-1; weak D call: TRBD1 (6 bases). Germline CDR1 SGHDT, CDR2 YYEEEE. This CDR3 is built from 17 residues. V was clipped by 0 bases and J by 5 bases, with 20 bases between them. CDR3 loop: CASSLASTRQVGTEAFF. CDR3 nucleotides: TGTGCCAGCAGCTTGGCCTCCACAAGACAGGTGGGGACTGAAGCTTTCTTT.

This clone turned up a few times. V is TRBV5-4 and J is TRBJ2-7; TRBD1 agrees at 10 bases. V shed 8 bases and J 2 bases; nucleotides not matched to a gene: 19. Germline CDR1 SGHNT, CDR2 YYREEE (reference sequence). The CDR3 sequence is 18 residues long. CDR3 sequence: CARLLSGTGVGGPYEQYF. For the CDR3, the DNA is TGTGCCAGGTTGCTTTCCGGGACAGGGGTTGGAGGACCCTACGAGCAGTACTTC.

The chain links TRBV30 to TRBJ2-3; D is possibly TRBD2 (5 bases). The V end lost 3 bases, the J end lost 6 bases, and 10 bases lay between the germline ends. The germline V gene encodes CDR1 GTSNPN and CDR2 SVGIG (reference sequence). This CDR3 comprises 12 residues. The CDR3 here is CAWSGVGDTQYF. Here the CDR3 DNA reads TGTGCCTGGAGCGGGGTCGGGGATACGCAGTATTTT.

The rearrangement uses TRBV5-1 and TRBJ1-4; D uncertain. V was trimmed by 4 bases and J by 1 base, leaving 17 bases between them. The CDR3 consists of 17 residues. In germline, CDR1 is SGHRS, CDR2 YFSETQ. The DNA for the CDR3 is TGCGCCAGCAGCACCTGGGCGAACGAGGGAACTAATGAAAAACTGTTTTTT. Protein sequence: CASSTWANEGTNEKLFF.

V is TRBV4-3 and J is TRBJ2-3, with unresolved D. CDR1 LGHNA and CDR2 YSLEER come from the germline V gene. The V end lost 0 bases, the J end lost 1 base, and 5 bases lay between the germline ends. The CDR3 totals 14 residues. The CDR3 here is CASSQDTGTDTQYF. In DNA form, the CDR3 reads TGCGCCAGCAGCCAAGACACAGGCACAGATACGCAGTATTTT.

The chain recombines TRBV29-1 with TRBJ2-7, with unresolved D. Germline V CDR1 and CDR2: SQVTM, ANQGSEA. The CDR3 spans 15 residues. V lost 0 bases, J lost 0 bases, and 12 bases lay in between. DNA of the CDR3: TGCAGCGTTGAAGATATACCGGTGAGCTCCTACGAGCAGTACTTC. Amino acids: CSVEDIPVSSYEQYF.

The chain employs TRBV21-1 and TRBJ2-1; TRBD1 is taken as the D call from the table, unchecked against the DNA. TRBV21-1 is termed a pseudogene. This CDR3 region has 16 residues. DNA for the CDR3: TGTGCCAGCAGAGACAGGGGGTATAGCTCCTACAATGAGCAGTTCTTC. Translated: CASRDRGYSSYNEQFF.

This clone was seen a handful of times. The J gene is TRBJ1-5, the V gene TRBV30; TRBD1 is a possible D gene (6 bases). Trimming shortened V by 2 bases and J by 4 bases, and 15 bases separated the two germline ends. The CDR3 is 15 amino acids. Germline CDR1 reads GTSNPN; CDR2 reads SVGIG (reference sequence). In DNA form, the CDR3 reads TGTGCCTGGAGTAACCCCCCGACAGGAAATCAGCCCCAGCATTTT. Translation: CAWSNPPTGNQPQHF.

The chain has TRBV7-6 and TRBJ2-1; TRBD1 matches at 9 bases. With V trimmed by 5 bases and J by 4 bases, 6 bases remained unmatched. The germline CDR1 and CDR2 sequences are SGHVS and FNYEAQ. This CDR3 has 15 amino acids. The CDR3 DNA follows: TGTGCCAGCAGCGATACAGGGGGCCCTTACAATGAGCAGTTCTTC. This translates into CASSDTGGPYNEQFF.

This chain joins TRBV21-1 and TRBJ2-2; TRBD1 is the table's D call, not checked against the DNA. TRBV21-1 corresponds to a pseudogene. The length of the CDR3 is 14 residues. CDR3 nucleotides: TGTGCCAGCAGCAAAGGGGCGAGTCACGGGGAGCTGTTTTTT. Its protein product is CASSKGASHGELFF.

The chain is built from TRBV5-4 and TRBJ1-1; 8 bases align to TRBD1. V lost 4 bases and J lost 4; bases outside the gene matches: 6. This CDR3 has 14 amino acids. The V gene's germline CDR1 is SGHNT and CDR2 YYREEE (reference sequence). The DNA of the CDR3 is TGTGCCAGCAGCATAGACAGGGGAGGCACTGAAGCTTTCTTT. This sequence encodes CASSIDRGGTEAFF. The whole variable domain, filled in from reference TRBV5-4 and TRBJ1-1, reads ETGVTQSPTHLIKTRGQQVTLRCSSQSGHNTVSWYQQALGQGPQFIFQYYREEENGRGNFPPRFSGLQFPNYSSELNVNALELDDSALYLCASSIDRGGTEAFFGQGTRLTVV.

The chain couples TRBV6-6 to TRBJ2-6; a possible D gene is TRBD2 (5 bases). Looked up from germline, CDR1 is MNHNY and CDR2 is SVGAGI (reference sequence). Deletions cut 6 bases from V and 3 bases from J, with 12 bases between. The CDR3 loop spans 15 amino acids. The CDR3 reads CASRPYGGGANVLTF. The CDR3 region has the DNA TGTGCCAGCAGACCGTACGGAGGTGGGGCCAACGTCCTGACTTTC.

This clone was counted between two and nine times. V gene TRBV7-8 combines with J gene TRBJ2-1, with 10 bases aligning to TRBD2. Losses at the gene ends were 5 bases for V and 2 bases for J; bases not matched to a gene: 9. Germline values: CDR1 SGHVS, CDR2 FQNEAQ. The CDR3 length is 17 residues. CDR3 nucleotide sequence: TGTGCCAGCAGCGCCCGAGAACTAGCGGGAACCTACAATGAGCAGTTCTTC. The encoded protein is CASSARELAGTYNEQFF.

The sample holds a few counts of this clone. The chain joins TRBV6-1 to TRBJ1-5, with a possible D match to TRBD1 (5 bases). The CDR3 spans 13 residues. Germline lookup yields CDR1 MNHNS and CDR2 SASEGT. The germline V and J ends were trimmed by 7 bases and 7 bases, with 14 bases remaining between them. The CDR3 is CASTTNRQQPQHF. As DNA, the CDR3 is TGTGCCAGCACTACAAATAGACAGCAGCCCCAGCATTTT.

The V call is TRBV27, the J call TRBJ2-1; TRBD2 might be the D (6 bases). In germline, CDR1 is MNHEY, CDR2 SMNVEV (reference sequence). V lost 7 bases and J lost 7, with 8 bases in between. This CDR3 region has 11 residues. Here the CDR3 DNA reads TGTGCCAGCACCGCGGGGAATGAGCAGTTCTTC. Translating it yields CASTAGNEQFF.

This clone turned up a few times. CDR3 residues: CASSHPGMGLYEQYF. The CDR3 nucleotides read TGCGCCAGCAGCCACCCCGGGATGGGTCTCTACGAGCAGTACTTC. V is TRBV4-3 and J is TRBJ2-7; D may be TRBD2 (5 bases). Germline-derived CDR1 and CDR2 are LGHNA and YSLEER. CDR3 length equals 15 residues. V was clipped by 3 bases and J by 3 bases, with 15 bases between them.

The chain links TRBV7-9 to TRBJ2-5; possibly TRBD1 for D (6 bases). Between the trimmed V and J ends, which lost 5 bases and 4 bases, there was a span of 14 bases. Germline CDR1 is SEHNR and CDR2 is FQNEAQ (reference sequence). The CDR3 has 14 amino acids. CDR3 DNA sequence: TGTGCCAGCAGCGTATCACAGGGAGCAGAGACCCAGTACTTC. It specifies CASSVSQGAETQYF.

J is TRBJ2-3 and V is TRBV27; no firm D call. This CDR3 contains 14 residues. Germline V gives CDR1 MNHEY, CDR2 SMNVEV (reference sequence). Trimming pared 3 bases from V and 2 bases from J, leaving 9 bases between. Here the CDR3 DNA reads TGTGCCAGCAGTTTTCTCAGTTACACAGATACGCAGTATTTT. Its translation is CASSFLSYTDTQYF.

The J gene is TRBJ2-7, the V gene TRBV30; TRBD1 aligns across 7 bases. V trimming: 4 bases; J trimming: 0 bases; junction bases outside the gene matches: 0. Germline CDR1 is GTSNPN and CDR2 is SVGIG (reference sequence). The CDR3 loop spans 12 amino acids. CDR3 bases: TGTGCCTGGACAGGGGGCTCCTACGAGCAGTACTTC. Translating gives CAWTGGSYEQYF.

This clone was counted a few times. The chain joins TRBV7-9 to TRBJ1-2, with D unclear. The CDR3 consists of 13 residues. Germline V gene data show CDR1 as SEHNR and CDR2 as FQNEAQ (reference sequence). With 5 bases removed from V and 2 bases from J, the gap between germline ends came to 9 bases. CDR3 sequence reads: CASSQPGNYGYTF. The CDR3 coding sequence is TGTGCCAGCAGCCAACCGGGAAACTATGGCTACACCTTC.